The clone carrying this T cell receptor (beta chain) was seen a handful of times. Beta-chain TCR CDR3 regions were amplified from RNA transcripts. HTBI primers primed a first-round RT-PCR, and a second-round multiplex PCR followed. TCRdb fed the multiplex PCR reads into MiXCR, producing one record per CDR3 protein. The sample includes about 740,000 distinct CDR3 sequences, roughly 40% of them seen just once. This sample was taken from a study of Graves' ophthalmopathy and Graves' hyperthyroidism. The clonotype was recovered from an adult man with Graves' ophthalmopathy. Sample: peripheral blood.

The CDR3 here is CASSPTGTAINEKLFF. The CDR3 nucleotides read TGTGCCAGCAGTCCGACTGGGACAGCCATTAATGAAAAACTGTTTTTT. The chain has TRBV12-3 or TRBV12-4 and TRBJ1-4, with 7 bases fitting TRBD1. V lost 5 bases, J lost 4 bases, and 10 bases stayed unmatched. CDR3 length: 16 residues.